The 17 T cell receptor beta chains reported below all come from one sample, sequenced in a study of CXCR3-negative and CXCR3-positive naive CD8 T cells (dated by TCRdb to the late 2010s). The instrument given in TCRdb is NextSeq 550. The Human TCR Profiling Kit (MiLaboratory) was used to make UMI-labeled 5' RACE TRB cDNA libraries. TCRdb reprocessed the reads, so every CDR3 protein sequence counts as one entry and DNA is not shown. This sample's table carries tens of thousands of distinct CDR3 sequences. The top ten clones comprise more than 3.5% of the sample. Sequencing input: naive CXCR3- CD8+ T cells from blood. Interpreted using the paper, the cell subset or site label stands for: CD45RO-CCR7+CD27+CD95- naive CD8+ T cells lacking CXCR3 (TNR3-). The receptors shown here come from a human donor in good health. Some clones in this sample may be carry-over from other donors' samples.

Here the CDR3 reads CSARRSGSYEQYF. This chain uses TRBV20-1 with TRBJ2-7. CDR3 length equals 13 residues. The germline CDR1 and CDR2 sequences are DFQATT and SNEGSKA (reference sequence).

The V gene is TRBV4-3, the J gene TRBJ2-7; checking the TCRdb D call of TRBD1 is not possible without DNA. From germline, CDR1 is LGHNA and CDR2 YSLEER. The CDR3 is 14 residues long. The CDR3 loop is CASSPRQGGYEQYF.

This chain connects TRBV5-5 to TRBJ2-7; TCRdb calls TRBD2, which cannot be checked without DNA. CDR3 size: 15 residues. Germline CDR1 SGHKS, CDR2 YYEKEE (reference sequence). CDR3 in amino acids: CASSLEDYREYEQYF. Variable domain in full (rest from reference TRBV5-5 and TRBJ2-7): DAGVTQSPTHLIKTRGQQVTLRCSPISGHKSVSWYQQVLGQGPQFIFQYYEKEERGRGNFPDRFSARQFPNYSSELNVNALLLGDSALYLCASSLEDYREYEQYFGPGTRLTVT.

The CDR3 loop is CASSSGGSYNEQFF. This chain connects TRBV7-3 to TRBJ2-1; TCRdb's D gene call, TRBD1, goes unchecked for lack of DNA. Germline CDR1 SGHTA, CDR2 FQGTGA. This CDR3 has 14 amino acids.

The chain employs TRBV20-1 and TRBJ2-1; the D call from TCRdb, TRBD2, cannot be confirmed without DNA. This CDR3 is built from 17 residues. Germline CDR1 is DFQATT and CDR2 is SNEGSKA (reference sequence). CDR3 protein: CSASGLAGGPSGHEQFF.

The rearrangement joins TRBV4-3 to TRBJ1-3. The germline V gene has CDR1 LGHNA and CDR2 YSLEER. The CDR3 is 13 residues long. CDR3 residues: CASSQSGGNTIYF.

The rearrangement links TRBV6-4 to TRBJ2-2. Germline V gene data show CDR1 as MRHNA and CDR2 as SNTAGT. The CDR3 spans 13 residues. The CDR3 loop reads CASSDGFTGELFF.

This rearrangement joins TRBV6-6 to TRBJ2-7; without DNA, the TCRdb call of TRBD2 cannot be checked. The germline gives CDR1 MNHNY, CDR2 SVGAGI (reference sequence). The CDR3 spans 15 residues. This CDR3 is CASRGQRGASHEQYF.

This sequence joins TRBV7-9 and TRBJ1-5. Looked up from germline, CDR1 is SEHNR and CDR2 is FQNEAQ (reference sequence). CDR3 size: 13 residues. The CDR3 loop reads CASSLAGDQPQHF.

By frequency, this clonotype is medium-sized (0.01 to 0.1%). The J gene is TRBJ2-1, the V gene TRBV7-9; no DNA is available, so the TRBD1 call from TCRdb remains unchecked. The germline V gene encodes CDR1 SEHNR and CDR2 FQNEAQ (reference sequence). This CDR3 is 16 amino acids long. This CDR3 reads CASSVSGGQGYNEQFF.

J is TRBJ2-7 and V is TRBV7-6; with no DNA, the TCRdb D assignment of TRBD1 cannot be verified. CDR1 and CDR2 from the germline V gene are SGHVS and FNYEAQ. The CDR3 extends over 14 amino acids. CDR3 amino acids: CASSDPGQTYEQYF.

The chain joins TRBV4-3 to TRBJ1-1; TCRdb reports TRBD1, a call that lacks DNA to check it against. This CDR3 contains 19 residues. Germline CDR1 and CDR2: LGHNA and YSLEER. CDR3: CASSQDDGQGWAENTEAFF.

The V call is TRBV20-1, the J call TRBJ1-2; the TRBD1 assignment by TCRdb is unverifiable without DNA. Germline loops: CDR1 DFQATT, CDR2 SNEGSKA (reference sequence). The CDR3 covers 17 residues. The CDR3: CSASLSLRTGDNYGYTF.

J is TRBJ2-7 and V is TRBV29-1; TCRdb proposes TRBD1, but this gene call is untestable without DNA. CDR3 length: 13 residues. Germline V gene data show CDR1 as SQVTM and CDR2 as ANQGSEA. This chain's CDR3 is CSAGTGVSYEQYF.

The chain is built from TRBV11-3 and TRBJ2-1. This CDR3 contains 16 residues. Germline V gene lookup returns CDR1 SGHNT and CDR2 YENEEA. CDR3 amino acids: CASSLGGRILGNEQFF. Drawing the rest from reference TRBV11-3 and TRBJ2-1, the complete variable domain is EAGVVQSPRYKIIEKKQPVAFWCNPISGHNTLYWYLQNLGQGPELLIRYENEEAVDDSQLPKDRFSAERLKGVDSTLKIQPAELGDSAVYLCASSLGGRILGNEQFFGPGTRLTVL.

The V call is TRBV5-5, the J call TRBJ2-7; TCRdb indicates TRBD1, and absent DNA this call remains unverified. The CDR3 extends over 13 amino acids. In germline, CDR1 is SGHKS, CDR2 YYEKEE (reference sequence). The CDR3 reads CASSFVRGYEQYF.

This chain connects TRBV7-9 to TRBJ1-5; TCRdb calls TRBD1, which cannot be checked without DNA. This CDR3 spans 16 amino acids. The germline V gene encodes CDR1 SEHNR and CDR2 FQNEAQ (reference sequence). This chain's CDR3 is CASSPTPGHPNQPQHF.